The 21 T cell receptor beta chains below come from one sample, sequenced in a study of blood T cell repertoires in COVID-19. Clones were sequenced by immunoSEQ multiplex PCR, and TCRdb holds only the in-frame ones, with some missing. The sample has about 150,000 clones, roughly 90% seen once. Sequenced input: peripheral blood. All receptors come from a man aged 60 to 69 with acute or convalescent COVID-19.

The rearrangement joins TRBV18 to TRBJ1-1; 8 bases line up with TRBD1. The germline gives CDR1 KGHSH, CDR2 LQKENI. The junction had 10 bases not matched to a gene; V was cut back by 3 bases and J by 4 bases. This CDR3 contains 16 residues. The CDR3: CASSPSAGGGITEAFF. CDR3 DNA: TGTGCCAGCTCACCGTCAGCAGGGGGCGGGATCACTGAAGCTTTCTTT.

The CDR3 region is CASSPVPGQGSGEQFF. In nucleotides, the CDR3 is TGTGCCAGCAGCCCCGTCCCGGGACAGGGATCGGGTGAGCAGTTCTTC. The chain has TRBV3-1 (or the pseudogene TRBV3-2) and TRBJ2-1; TRBD1 aligns across 9 bases. The germline CDR1 and CDR2 sequences are LGHDT and YNNKEL (reference sequence). This CDR3 region has 16 residues. The ends lost 4 bases at V and 9 bases at J; junction bases unmatched: 13.

V is TRBV11-2 and J is TRBJ2-7; 8 bases align to TRBD2. The CDR3 contains 12 residues. J lost 5 bases, V lost 6 bases, and 3 bases had no gene match. Germline V gene data show CDR1 as SGHAT and CDR2 as FQNNGV. CDR3 sequence reads: CASRPGGDEQYF. The CDR3 bases are TGTGCCAGCAGACCGGGGGGGGACGAGCAGTACTTC.

The chain carries TRBV5-1 and TRBJ2-7; 8 nucleotides line up with TRBD1. Germline values: CDR1 SGHRS, CDR2 YFSETQ. Trimming removed 8 bases from V and 3 bases from J; junction bases left unmatched: 10. CDR3 length: 14 residues. The CDR3 spells CASIRDRNYYEQYF. The CDR3 DNA sequence: TGCGCCAGTATCCGGGACAGGAACTACTACGAGCAGTACTTC.

This clone was detected only once. This chain uses TRBV6-5 with TRBJ1-6, with D perhaps TRBD1 (6 bases). The CDR3 extends over 15 amino acids. Between the trimmed V and J ends, which lost 6 bases and 0 bases, there was a span of 9 bases. The germline V gene has CDR1 MNHEY and CDR2 SVGAGI. CDR3 in DNA: TGTGCCAGCAGCCTGGACAGCTCCTATAATTCACCCCTCCACTTT. Its protein is CASSLDSSYNSPLHF.

The chain has TRBV9 and TRBJ2-7, with 7 bases lining up with TRBD2. Germline assignment: CDR1 SGDLS and CDR2 YYNGEE. CDR3 length: 15 amino acids. The ends lost 0 bases at V and 0 bases at J; junction bases unmatched: 3. CDR3 sequence (DNA): TGTGCCAGCAGCGTAGAAAGGGAGGGCTCCTACGAGCAGTACTTC. Amino acids: CASSVEREGSYEQYF.

As DNA, the CDR3 is TGCGCCAGTCAGTCTCAGGGGGCAAATGGCTACACCTTC. It translates to CASQSQGANGYTF. This chain connects TRBV5-1 to TRBJ1-2, with 8 bases that match TRBD1. The V segment lost 8 bases and the J segment 6 bases; nucleotides outside the gene matches: 9. CDR1 is SGHRS, CDR2 YFSETQ, per germline. The CDR3 has 13 residues. Together with reference TRBV5-1 and TRBJ1-2, the CDR3 gives the full variable domain: KAGVTQTPRYLIKTRGQQVTLSCSPISGHRSVSWYQQTPGQGLQFLFEYFSETQRNKGNFPGRFSGRQFSNSRSEMNVSTLELGDSALYLCASQSQGANGYTFGSGTRLTVV.

The V and J genes are TRBV4-1 and TRBJ2-7; D is unresolved. The CDR3 has 15 amino acids. Trimming stripped 0 bases from V and 4 bases from J, with 13 bases between. Germline V CDR1 and CDR2: MGHRA, YSYEKL. CDR3 sequence reads: CASSQDPTTKYEQYF. In DNA, the CDR3 is TGCGCCAGCAGCCAAGATCCCACCACAAAATACGAGCAGTACTTC.

This clone was counted once. The chain has TRBV24-1 and TRBJ2-2, with 9 bases aligning to TRBD1. The CDR3 has 14 residues. V dropped 10 bases and J dropped 4; count of bases not matched to a gene: 6. Germline-derived CDR1 and CDR2 are KGHDR and SFDVKD. CDR3 sequence reads: CATGTGFGTGELFF. The CDR3 DNA is TGTGCCACGGGGACAGGGTTTGGCACCGGGGAGCTGTTTTTT.

Of note for this clone: The same CDR3 also results from other DNA sequences found in this sample. The chain has TRBV18 and TRBJ1-4, with D possibly TRBD1 on 5 matching bases. Germline values: CDR1 KGHSH, CDR2 LQKENI. The V end was cut by 3 bases, the J end by 8 bases, with 10 bases between. The CDR3 is 13 amino acids. The CDR3 DNA reads TGTGCCAGCTCACCGGGACTCGGGGAAAAACTGTTTTTT. It specifies CASSPGLGEKLFF. The variable domain in full, completed from reference TRBV18 and TRBJ1-4, reads NAGVMQNPRHLVRRRGQEARLRCSPMKGHSHVYWYRQLPEEGLKFMVYLQKENIIDESGMPKERFSAEFPKEGPSILRIQQVVRGDSAAYFCASSPGLGEKLFFGSGTQLSVL.

This chain links TRBV7-6 with TRBJ2-7; 9 bases agree with TRBD1. Germline loops: CDR1 SGHVS, CDR2 FNYEAQ. The CDR3 totals 16 residues. The J segment lost 1 base and the V segment lost 4 bases, leaving 8 bases of the junction unmatched. The CDR3 DNA sequence: TGTGCCAGCAGCTCATCGGGACAGGGTGTGTCCTACGAGCAGTACTTC. Its translation: CASSSSGQGVSYEQYF.

The rearrangement joins TRBV4-2 to TRBJ1-5; weak D call: TRBD1 (5 bases). Germline-derived CDR1 and CDR2 are LGHNA and YNFKEQ. This CDR3 region has 15 residues. The V and J ends lost 0 bases and 3 bases respectively, with 9 bases between them. The CDR3 coding sequence is TGTGCCAGCAGCCAAGATCAAGGGGACAATCAGCCCCAGCATTTT. Protein product: CASSQDQGDNQPQHF.

V is TRBV24-1 and J is TRBJ1-5; no firm D call. Germline V gene data show CDR1 as KGHDR and CDR2 as SFDVKD. V was shortened by 4 bases and J by 0 bases, with 3 bases between the two germline ends. The CDR3 contains 13 residues. This chain's CDR3 is CATSEYSNQPQHF. The CDR3 nucleotides are TGTGCCACCAGTGAGTATAGCAATCAGCCCCAGCATTTT.

The genes are TRBV7-2 and TRBJ1-4; possible D gene TRBD1, 5 bases. Germline V gives CDR1 SGHTA, CDR2 FQGNSA. This CDR3 contains 16 residues. Trimming cost V 1 base and J 4 bases, with 13 bases left between them. DNA for the CDR3: TGTGCCAGCAGCTTAGACCTCGGCAGGGTTAATGAAAAACTGTTTTTT. This codes for CASSLDLGRVNEKLFF.

This clone was recorded only once. The chain recombines TRBV2 with TRBJ2-7; D not certain. Trimming left V 6 bases short and J 6 bases short, with 12 bases between. The CDR3 is 12 amino acids. Germline CDR1 is SNHLY and CDR2 is FYNNEI. The CDR3 is CASSAVPVEQYF. The CDR3 region has the DNA TGTGCCAGCAGCGCAGTTCCTGTCGAGCAGTACTTC.

The chain links TRBV5-1 to TRBJ1-1; 7 nucleotides match TRBD1. CDR1 and CDR2 from the germline V gene are SGHRS and YFSETQ. The CDR3 is 13 residues long. J was trimmed by 4 bases and V by 6 bases; bases with no gene match: 6. DNA for the CDR3: TGCGCCAGCACTATACAGGGGACCACTGAAGCTTTCTTT. Translation gives CASTIQGTTEAFF. The full variable domain, completed using reference TRBV5-1 and TRBJ1-1, is KAGVTQTPRYLIKTRGQQVTLSCSPISGHRSVSWYQQTPGQGLQFLFEYFSETQRNKGNFPGRFSGRQFSNSRSEMNVSTLELGDSALYLCASTIQGTTEAFFGQGTRLTVV.

This clone was recorded once. The chain recombines TRBV29-1 with TRBJ1-1; D perhaps matches TRBD1 (5 bases). Trimming removed 4 bases from V and 0 bases from J, with 9 bases in between. The CDR3 runs to 13 residues. CDR1 and CDR2 from the germline V gene are SQVTM and ANQGSEA. In DNA form, the CDR3 reads TGCAGCGTTGCCAGGGCTATGAACACTGAAGCTTTCTTT. This codes for CSVARAMNTEAFF.

The gene calls are TRBV6-2 or TRBV6-3 and TRBJ2-5, with 16 nucleotides matching TRBD2. Germline loops: CDR1 MNHEY, CDR2 SVGEGT. V was pared by 1 base and J by 5 bases, with 4 bases of the junction left unmatched. The CDR3 covers 17 residues. CDR3 coding DNA: TGTGCCAGCAGTTACTGGGGACTAGCGGGGGGGTCTGAGACCCAGTACTTC. Protein: CASSYWGLAGGSETQYF.

The chain combines TRBV7-9 with TRBJ2-1, with D tentatively TRBD2 (6 bases). Germline CDR1 SEHNR, CDR2 FQNEAQ (reference sequence). The V gene lost 2 bases and the J gene lost 5 bases, with 13 bases spanning the gap. This CDR3 comprises 15 residues. The CDR3 sequence: CASSLLLATDNEQFF. CDR3 in DNA: TGTGCCAGCAGCTTACTCCTAGCGACTGACAATGAGCAGTTCTTC.

V is TRBV30 and J is TRBJ1-4, with TRBD1 matching over 7 bases. Germline V gene lookup returns CDR1 GTSNPN and CDR2 SVGIG (reference sequence). With 3 bases clipped from V and 4 bases from J, the junction kept 5 bases outside the gene matches. This CDR3 region has 14 residues. The CDR3 is CAWRSQGYNEKLFF. Written as DNA, the CDR3 is TGTGCCTGGAGGTCACAGGGGTATAATGAAAAACTGTTTTTT.

The genes are TRBV5-5 and TRBJ1-1; 9 nucleotides line up with TRBD1. The V gene end was trimmed by 2 bases and the J gene end by 10 bases; junction bases not matched to a gene: 12. Germline V gives CDR1 SGHKS, CDR2 YYEKEE (reference sequence). CDR3 size: 15 residues. The CDR3 reads CASSLQGALEFRAFF. CDR3 in DNA: TGTGCCAGCAGCTTACAGGGGGCGTTAGAGTTTCGAGCTTTCTTT.